This T cell receptor beta chain originates from a study of blood T cell repertoires in COVID-19. Study at large: Donors in the United States, Italy and Spain gave samples during acute or convalescent COVID-19. The cDNA or gDNA used as material had been derived from T cells, B-cell-depleted T cells, or PBMCs.

Germline assignment: CDR1 MDHEN and CDR2 SYDVKM. V was pared by 2 bases and J by 15 bases, with 23 bases between. The CDR3 is made up of 15 amino acids. Original handling: Amplification of reference gene primers was used by the study to estimate nucleated cell counts. Measured with immunoSEQ multiplex PCR; TCRdb has only the in-frame clones, and not every one. The V and J calls and clone size are taken from that table; D and trimming were inferred from the DNA. Of about 440,000 clones in the sample, around 88% were seen once. The chain links TRBV28 to TRBJ2-1; D possibly corresponds to TRBD1 (6 bases). The specimen was peripheral blood. The sequence derives from a woman aged 25 to 39 with acute or convalescent COVID-19. CDR3 region: CASSLGARGTPRLFF. In DNA form, the CDR3 reads TGTGCCAGCAGTTTAGGGGCGAGGGGGACCCCCCGTCTGTTCTTC.